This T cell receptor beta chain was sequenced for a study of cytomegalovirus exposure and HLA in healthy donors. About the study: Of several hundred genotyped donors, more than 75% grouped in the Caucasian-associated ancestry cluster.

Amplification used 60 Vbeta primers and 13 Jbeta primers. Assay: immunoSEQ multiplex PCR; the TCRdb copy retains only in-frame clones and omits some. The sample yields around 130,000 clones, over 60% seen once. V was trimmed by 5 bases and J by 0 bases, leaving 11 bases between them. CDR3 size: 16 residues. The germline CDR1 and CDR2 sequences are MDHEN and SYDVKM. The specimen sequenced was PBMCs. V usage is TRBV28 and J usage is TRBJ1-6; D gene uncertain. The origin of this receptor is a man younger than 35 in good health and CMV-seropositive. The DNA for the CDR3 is TGTGCCAGCAGTGGGGAGTGGTTCTCCTATAATTCACCCCTCCACTTT. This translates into CASSGEWFSYNSPLHF.